These 30 T cell receptor beta chains were sequenced from one sample in a study of technical replicates of blood from four donors. Sequencing was performed with immunoSEQ multiplex PCR; in TCRdb, only in-frame clones are kept and a portion is missing. The sample yields about 50,000 clones, 90% to 97% seen once. Sequencing input: T cells isolated from PBMCs. These receptors all stem from a human donor in good health.

CDR3 sequence: CASSPRTGTYEQYF. The CDR3 nucleotides are TGTGCCAGCAGCCCCAGGACAGGCACCTACGAGCAGTACTTC. The chain links TRBV11-1 to TRBJ2-7; 7 nucleotides agree with TRBD1. V lost 5 bases and J lost 2; bases outside the gene matches: 6. Germline assignment: CDR1 SGHAT and CDR2 FQDESV (reference sequence). The CDR3 contains 14 residues.

The chain is built from TRBV6-5 and TRBJ1-5, with 10 bases fitting TRBD1. This CDR3 has 16 residues. The germline V gene encodes CDR1 MNHEY and CDR2 SVGAGI. V gave up 1 base and J gave up 6 bases; unmatched junction bases: 6. The CDR3 sequence is CASSYLTGGLIQPQHF. CDR3 coding DNA: TGTGCCAGCAGTTACTTGACAGGGGGCTTGATTCAGCCCCAGCATTTT.

The rearrangement uses TRBV28 and TRBJ2-2, with TRBD1 matching 10 bases. Germline CDR1 and CDR2: MDHEN and SYDVKM. Unmatched junction bases numbered 0, after V lost 2 bases and J lost 6 bases. The CDR3 has 14 amino acids. CDR3 in DNA: TGTGCCAGCAGTTTAGACAGGGGGCCCGGGGAGCTGTTTTTT. Translation: CASSLDRGPGELFF.

This chain connects TRBV9 to TRBJ1-2, with 8 bases identical to TRBD1. Germline trimming cut 4 bases from V and 8 bases from J; bases unmatched to any gene: 10. The germline V gene has CDR1 SGDLS and CDR2 YYNGEE. CDR3 size: 14 residues. The CDR3 loop is CASSLWTGSYGYTF. CDR3 in DNA: TGTGCCAGCAGCTTATGGACAGGGAGCTACGGCTACACCTTC.

This clone was recorded once. The genes are TRBV5-1 and TRBJ1-2, with 8 bases that match TRBD1. Germline V gives CDR1 SGHRS, CDR2 YFSETQ. Germline trimming cut 4 bases from V and 3 bases from J; bases unmatched to any gene: 8. CDR3 size: 15 residues. The CDR3 DNA sequence: TGCGCCAGCAGCCTTTGGACAGGGAAAGACTATGGCTACACCTTC. Protein sequence: CASSLWTGKDYGYTF.

As regards this clone: This CDR3 is missing its conserved last phenylalanine or tryptophan, likely due to a read error. The DNA is left out, because the CDR3 cannot be placed on it with certainty; the CDR3 is given as TCRdb lists it. J is TRBJ2-3 and V is TRBV5-6; the DNA was not compared with TRBD1, the D call given in the table. Germline V lookup: CDR1 SGHDT, CDR2 YYEEEE. The CDR3 length is 12 residues, termini included. CDR3 loop: CASSSLGQPGQG.

The rearrangement joins TRBV6-5 to TRBJ1-4; D ambiguous. Germline values: CDR1 MNHEY, CDR2 SVGAGI. V shed 2 bases and J shed 7 bases, with 11 bases lying between them. CDR3 length: 14 residues. CDR3 sequence: CASSYDWSIEKLFF. CDR3 coding DNA: TGTGCCAGCAGTTACGACTGGTCGATTGAAAAACTGTTTTTT.

The chain joins TRBV4-3 to TRBJ1-6; unclear D gene. Per the germline V gene, CDR1 is LGHNA and CDR2 is YSLEER. This CDR3 is built from 12 residues. Trimming took off 4 bases at V and 10 bases at J, with 8 bases between the two ends. CDR3 nucleotides: TGCGCCAGCAGCCGAGGAGAGTCACCCCTCCACTTT. Its protein product is CASSRGESPLHF.

V is TRBV18 and J is TRBJ1-4; D is unresolved. Germline-derived CDR1 and CDR2 are KGHSH and LQKENI. With 3 bases removed from V and 11 bases from J, the gap between germline ends came to 10 bases. The CDR3 covers 12 residues. CDR3 nucleotide sequence: TGTGCCAGCTCACCCGAGGGTTTTAAACTGTTTTTT. It yields the protein CASSPEGFKLFF.

This chain links TRBV6-5 with TRBJ2-3; 9 nucleotides align to TRBD2. The J segment lost 4 bases and the V segment lost 6 bases, leaving 8 bases of the junction unmatched. CDR1 is MNHEY, CDR2 SVGAGI, per germline. This CDR3 has 15 amino acids. Written as DNA, the CDR3 is TGTGCCAGCAGCCCGGGACTAGCTACGGCAGATACGCAGTATTTT. This sequence encodes CASSPGLATADTQYF.

This chain joins TRBV5-1 and TRBJ1-5; TRBD1 might be the D (5 bases). Germline values: CDR1 SGHRS, CDR2 YFSETQ. The CDR3 loop spans 13 amino acids. V lost 1 base to trimming and J lost 7 bases, with 9 bases between them. CDR3 DNA sequence: TGCGCCAGCAGCTTGATGGGGGGACAGCCCCAGCATTTT. Amino acids: CASSLMGGQPQHF. The whole variable domain, remainder taken from reference TRBV5-1 and TRBJ1-5, is KAGVTQTPRYLIKTRGQQVTLSCSPISGHRSVSWYQQTPGQGLQFLFEYFSETQRNKGNFPGRFSGRQFSNSRSEMNVSTLELGDSALYLCASSLMGGQPQHFGDGTRLSIL.

The chain recombines TRBV20-1 with TRBJ1-1; D is undetermined. V was clipped by 4 bases and J by 3 bases, with 6 bases between them. This CDR3 is built from 11 residues. Germline lookup yields CDR1 DFQATT and CDR2 SNEGSKA (reference sequence). The CDR3 sequence: CSANLYTEAFF. In nucleotides, the CDR3 is TGCAGTGCTAATCTCTACACTGAAGCTTTCTTT.

This sequence joins TRBV27 and TRBJ1-5; D is unresolved. Germline assignment: CDR1 MNHEY and CDR2 SMNVEV (reference sequence). Trimming took off 5 bases at V and 5 bases at J, with 10 bases between the two ends. CDR3 size: 13 residues. CDR3 residues: CASSPMADQPQHF. As DNA, the CDR3 is TGTGCCAGCAGTCCGATGGCGGATCAGCCCCAGCATTTT.

This chain links TRBV6-5 with TRBJ2-5, with TRBD2 as a possible D gene (6 bases). The CDR3 runs 16 residues. Germline CDR1 MNHEY, CDR2 SVGAGI. Trimming cost V 1 base and J 1 base, with 13 bases left between them. The CDR3 is CASSYWGEKVQETQYF. CDR3 sequence (DNA): TGTGCCAGCAGTTACTGGGGGGAGAAAGTCCAAGAGACCCAGTACTTC.

The chain combines TRBV6-5 with TRBJ2-7; 7 bases line up with TRBD2. Germline loops: CDR1 MNHEY, CDR2 SVGAGI. J lost 1 base, V lost 6 bases, and 6 bases had no gene match. This CDR3 region has 14 residues. The CDR3 DNA is TGTGCCAGCAGAACAACTAGCGAGTCCTACGAGCAGTACTTC. This gives the protein CASRTTSESYEQYF.

J is TRBJ1-4 and V is TRBV2, with TRBD1 as a possible D gene (5 bases). This CDR3 is 16 amino acids long. The V end was cut by 8 bases, the J end by 6 bases, with 22 bases between. CDR1 is SNHLY and CDR2 is FYNNEI in the germline V gene. In nucleotides, the CDR3 is TGTGCCAGCCTGAGCCCCCAGGGTTTTACGTATGAAAAACTGTTTTTT. Protein product: CASLSPQGFTYEKLFF.

The V call is TRBV10-2, the J call TRBJ2-1; 7 bases line up with TRBD2. V was clipped by 7 bases and J by 2 bases; unmatched bases: 14. CDR1 WSHSY and CDR2 SAAADI come from the germline V gene. The CDR3 is made up of 17 amino acids. The CDR3 nucleotides are TGCGCCAGCATCGGAGCGGGGTACGATCTTACCTACAATGAGCAGTTCTTC. This encodes CASIGAGYDLTYNEQFF.

The chain uses TRBV7-2 and TRBJ2-5; 9 bases line up with TRBD2. The CDR3 sequence is 16 residues long. V was pared by 1 base and J by 1 base, with 4 bases of the junction left unmatched. Germline-derived CDR1 and CDR2 are SGHTA and FQGNSA. The CDR3 bases are TGTGCCAGCAGCTTAGAGGGGACTAGCCCCCAAGAGACCCAGTACTTC. Amino acid sequence: CASSLEGTSPQETQYF. The entire variable domain, with the rest obtained from reference TRBV7-2 and TRBJ2-5, is as follows: GAGVSQSPSNKVTEKGKDVELRCDPISGHTALYWYRQSLGQGLEFLIYFQGNSAPDKSGLPSDRFSAERTGGSVSTLTIQRTQQEDSAVYLCASSLEGTSPQETQYFGPGTRLLVL.

The V and J genes are TRBV6-1 and TRBJ2-7, with 7 bases lining up with TRBD2. The CDR3 covers 15 residues. Unmatched junction bases numbered 6, after V lost 4 bases and J lost 0 bases. The V gene's germline CDR1 is MNHNS and CDR2 SASEGT. The CDR3 sequence: CASSVLAGLSYEQYF. As DNA, the CDR3 is TGTGCCAGCAGTGTCTTAGCGGGCCTCTCCTACGAGCAGTACTTC.

The V call is TRBV7-2, the J call TRBJ2-1; D unresolved. The germline V and J ends were trimmed by 1 base and 7 bases, with 8 bases remaining between them. The CDR3 is 13 residues long. Germline lookup yields CDR1 SGHTA and CDR2 FQGNSA. The CDR3 protein is CASSLVVLNEQFF. The CDR3 coding sequence is TGTGCCAGCAGCTTAGTTGTCCTAAATGAGCAGTTCTTC. The complete variable domain, with remaining parts taken from reference TRBV7-2 and TRBJ2-1, reads GAGVSQSPSNKVTEKGKDVELRCDPISGHTALYWYRQSLGQGLEFLIYFQGNSAPDKSGLPSDRFSAERTGGSVSTLTIQRTQQEDSAVYLCASSLVVLNEQFFGPGTRLTVL.

The chain carries TRBV10-1 and TRBJ1-2; D is undetermined. The V end was cut by 5 bases, the J end by 8 bases, with 6 bases between. CDR1 and CDR2 from the germline V gene are WNHNN and SYGVQD (reference sequence). This CDR3 has 10 amino acids. As DNA, the CDR3 is TGCGCCAGCAGTCCGTTAGGCTACACCTTC. This translates into CASSPLGYTF.

The chain recombines TRBV29-1 with TRBJ2-1, with D uncertain. This CDR3 has 12 amino acids. V lost 5 bases and J 4 bases, leaving 9 bases between the germline ends. The germline gives CDR1 SQVTM, CDR2 ANQGSEA. CDR3 nucleotides: TGCAGCGTTCGTTGGGCTTACAATGAGCAGTTCTTC. Protein product: CSVRWAYNEQFF.

This clone was found once. One end of the junction varies from germline; a read error may be responsible. The chain is built from TRBV11-3 and TRBJ2-3, with 10 bases fitting TRBD2. Germline CDR1 is SGHNT and CDR2 is YENEEA. This CDR3 is 14 amino acids long. The DNA of the CDR3 is TGTGCCAGCAGTTTAGCGGGAGGCCCAGATACGCAGTATTTT. This encodes CASSLAGGPDTQYF. Supplemented by reference TRBV11-3 and TRBJ2-3, the full variable domain reads EAGVVQSPRYKIIEKKQPVAFWCNPISGHNTLYWYLQNLGQGPELLIRYENEEAVDDSQLPKDRFSAERLKGVDSTLKIQPAELGDSAVYLCASSLAGGPDTQYFGPGTRLTVL.

V and J are TRBV5-4 and TRBJ2-4, with TRBD1 matching over 7 bases. The CDR3 length is 16 residues. Trimming removed 0 bases from V and 6 bases from J; junction bases left unmatched: 9. From germline, CDR1 is SGHNT and CDR2 YYREEE (reference sequence). As DNA, the CDR3 is TGTGCCAGCAGCTTGGCCCCCGAGGGGGCCTTAAACATTCAGTACTTC. This sequence encodes CASSLAPEGALNIQYF.

This chain uses TRBV7-9 with TRBJ2-1, with D possibly matching TRBD2 (5 bases). The CDR3 totals 14 residues. V dropped 6 bases and J dropped 9 bases, with 18 bases sitting between them. Germline CDR1 is SEHNR and CDR2 is FQNEAQ (reference sequence). The CDR3 loop reads CASRVLAGSGEQFF. The CDR3 nucleotides are TGTGCCAGCAGAGTTTTAGCTGGGAGTGGTGAGCAGTTCTTC.

This chain links TRBV7-3 with TRBJ2-1, with 8 bases aligning to TRBD2. CDR3 length: 16 amino acids. Germline CDR1 reads SGHTA; CDR2 reads FQGTGA. V trimming: 1 base; J trimming: 7 bases; junction bases outside the gene matches: 9. The chain's CDR3 is CASSLNRAGARNEQFF. The CDR3 region has the DNA TGTGCCAGCAGCTTAAATAGAGCGGGGGCTCGGAATGAGCAGTTCTTC.

The V gene is TRBV5-1, the J gene TRBJ1-5; D is ambiguous. The CDR3 has 15 residues. The V gene lost 0 bases and the J gene lost 1 base, with 8 bases spanning the gap. Germline V gene lookup returns CDR1 SGHRS and CDR2 YFSETQ. In nucleotides, the CDR3 is TGCGCCAGCAGCTTGGATGGCTCCAGCAATCAGCCCCAGCATTTT. Its translation is CASSLDGSSNQPQHF.

The rearrangement joins TRBV6-5 to TRBJ2-7; D is uncertain. The V end lost 2 bases, the J end lost 1 base, and 6 bases lay between the germline ends. The CDR3 is 13 amino acids. The germline V gene has CDR1 MNHEY and CDR2 SVGAGI. As DNA, the CDR3 is TGTGCCAGCAGTTACGTTCCATCCTACGAGCAGTACTTC. Amino acid sequence: CASSYVPSYEQYF.

CDR3 region: CASSLASGRAYEQYF. The CDR3 DNA is TGTGCCAGCAGCTTAGCTAGCGGGAGGGCGTACGAGCAGTACTTC. The V call is TRBV7-9, the J call TRBJ2-7; 11 bases fit TRBD2. Germline trimming cut 0 bases from V and 4 bases from J; bases unmatched to any gene: 2. The CDR3 loop spans 15 amino acids. Germline V CDR1 and CDR2: SEHNR, FQNEAQ (reference sequence).

The chain is built from TRBV7-2 and TRBJ2-1; TRBD1 might be the D (6 bases). Germline CDR1 and CDR2: SGHTA and FQGNSA. V shed 2 bases and J shed 7 bases, with 12 bases lying between them. The CDR3 has 14 residues. The chain's CDR3 is CASSLIGTPNEQFF. CDR3 coding DNA: TGTGCCAGCAGCTTAATCGGGACACCTAATGAGCAGTTCTTC. Full variable domain (rest looked up from reference TRBV7-2 and TRBJ2-1): GAGVSQSPSNKVTEKGKDVELRCDPISGHTALYWYRQSLGQGLEFLIYFQGNSAPDKSGLPSDRFSAERTGGSVSTLTIQRTQQEDSAVYLCASSLIGTPNEQFFGPGTRLTVL.